This TCR beta chain was recorded in a study of identical twins. Healthy Caucasians made up all donors. TCRdb used MiXCR to reprocess the 5' RACE reads, holding one entry per CDR3 protein. The sample includes roughly 280,000 distinct CDR3 sequences, 9.5% seen only once; the top ten take 6% to 8.5%. With 1 base clipped from V and 6 bases from J, the junction kept 7 bases outside the gene matches. This CDR3 has 15 residues. Germline CDR1 is SEHNR and CDR2 is FQNEAQ (reference sequence). These data also featured in a second study, about yellow fever vaccine responses in identical twins.

The chain is built from TRBV7-9 and TRBJ2-7, with 9 bases aligning to TRBD1. Material for sequencing was CD8+ T cells sorted from blood. This clonotype originated in a woman under 30 in good health. The CDR3 DNA reads TGTGCCAGCAGCTTAGAACAGGGGGCGAGCTCCGAGCAGTACTTC. Protein product: CASSLEQGASSEQYF. The complete variable domain, with remaining parts taken from reference TRBV7-9 and TRBJ2-7, reads DTGVSQNPRHKITKRGQNVTFRCDPISEHNRLYWYRQTLGQGPEFLTYFQNEAQLEKSRLLSDRFSAERPKGSFSTLEIQRTEQGDSAMYLCASSLEQGASSEQYFGPGTRLTVT.